These 18 T cell receptor beta chains originate from one sample sequenced in a study of identical twins (dated by TCRdb to 2015 to 2016). Receptors were amplified or captured by 5' RACE. Sequencing instrument: Illumina HiSeq 2000. TCRdb handled the public reads itself, with Q25 trimming in fastp and clone calling in MiXCR, and kept productive beta chains. Rows are combined by CDR3 protein, so each entry shows the most common genes and DNA. Across this sample there are 600,000 to 850,000 distinct CDR3 sequences, with roughly 18% seen only once. The ten largest clones capture about 12% of the sample. These data were also filed under a second study, of T cells expressing NK-cell markers.

The sample was PBMCs. The receptors were sampled from a woman younger than 35 in good health.

This chain uses TRBV14 with TRBJ1-2, with D unclear. V was trimmed by 0 bases and J by 7 bases, leaving 9 bases between them. Germline V gene data show CDR1 as SGHDN and CDR2 as FVKESK. The CDR3 has 13 amino acids. CDR3 residues: CASSQDRFGGYTF. The CDR3 DNA reads TGTGCCAGCAGCCAAGACCGATTTGGTGGCTACACCTTC.

This clonotype was seen a handful of times. V usage is TRBV25-1 and J usage is TRBJ2-1, with D possibly TRBD1 on 5 matching bases. V was shortened by 3 bases and J by 2 bases, with 14 bases between the two germline ends. Germline CDR1 MGHDK, CDR2 SYGVNS. CDR3 length: 16 residues. CDR3 protein: CASSEPPGMTYNEQFF. The CDR3 DNA is TGTGCCAGCAGTGAGCCCCCAGGGATGACCTACAATGAGCAGTTCTTC.

The rearrangement uses TRBV10-2 and TRBJ1-5; TRBD1 matches at 9 bases. The CDR3 has 14 residues. Germline V CDR1 and CDR2: WSHSY, SAAADI. The J segment lost 7 bases and the V segment lost 6 bases, leaving 7 bases of the junction unmatched. Here the CDR3 DNA reads TGCGCCAGCAGACCCGGGACAGGGAGGCAGCCCCAGCATTTT. Its translation is CASRPGTGRQPQHF.

The J gene is TRBJ1-1, the V gene TRBV15; tentative D call: TRBD1 (5 bases). Trimming pared 2 bases from V and 5 bases from J, leaving 12 bases between. The CDR3 is 14 residues long. Looked up from germline, CDR1 is LNHNV and CDR2 is YYDKDF (reference sequence). CDR3 sequence reads: CATSRQGGGTEAFF. In DNA form, the CDR3 reads TGTGCCACCAGCAGACAGGGAGGTGGTACTGAAGCTTTCTTT.

In this sample, this clonotype turned up a few times. This chain connects TRBV5-1 to TRBJ1-2; tentative D call: TRBD1 (5 bases). Trimming removed 0 bases from V and 8 bases from J, with 11 bases in between. The CDR3 is 13 residues long. Germline CDR1 SGHRS, CDR2 YFSETQ. Written as DNA, the CDR3 is TGCGCCAGCAGCTTGGGCCAGGGATGGGGCTACACCTTC. Translated: CASSLGQGWGYTF.

This chain joins TRBV5-1 and TRBJ2-3; weak D call: TRBD2 (6 bases). This CDR3 spans 15 amino acids. Between the trimmed V and J ends, which lost 5 bases and 2 bases, there was a span of 15 bases. Germline V gives CDR1 SGHRS, CDR2 YFSETQ. In DNA form, the CDR3 reads TGCGCCAGCAGGCCGGCTAGCGTCCCCACAGATACGCAGTATTTT. Protein: CASRPASVPTDTQYF.

This chain links TRBV13 with TRBJ1-1, with 7 bases that match TRBD1. Trimming at V came to 8 bases and at J to 5 bases, leaving 8 bases not matched to a gene. This CDR3 contains 13 residues. The germline V gene encodes CDR1 PRHDT and CDR2 FYEKMQ (reference sequence). CDR3 residues: CASGRQGRTEAFF. DNA of the CDR3: TGTGCCAGCGGACGACAGGGAAGGACTGAAGCTTTCTTT.

This clonotype was observed a few times. The chain joins TRBV13 to TRBJ2-5, with D perhaps TRBD1 (6 bases). CDR1 and CDR2 (germline): PRHDT, FYEKMQ (reference sequence). The CDR3 consists of 18 residues. The V gene lost 6 bases and the J gene lost 2 bases, with 25 bases spanning the gap. Here the CDR3 DNA reads TGTGCCAGCAGACCCATAGGACGTGGGGGCCTAAGTCAAGAGACCCAGTACTTC. Translating gives CASRPIGRGGLSQETQYF.

This sequence joins TRBV20-1 and TRBJ2-5, with 9 bases identical to TRBD2. The CDR3 has 12 amino acids. The V gene end was trimmed by 7 bases and the J gene end by 5 bases; junction bases not matched to a gene: 5. The germline CDR1 and CDR2 sequences are DFQATT and SNEGSKA (reference sequence). CDR3 nucleotide sequence: TGCAGTGGACTAGCGGAAGGGGAGACCCAGTACTTC. Translated, it gives CSGLAEGETQYF.

The sample holds a few counts of this clonotype. For the CDR3, the DNA is TGCAGTGCTGTGTACTTGACGGGCGGAAACACCATATATTTT. Protein: CSAVYLTGGNTIYF. The J gene is TRBJ1-3, the V gene TRBV20-1; the D is unclear. This CDR3 spans 14 amino acids. V was trimmed by 5 bases and J by 4 bases, leaving 15 bases between them. Germline V lookup: CDR1 DFQATT, CDR2 SNEGSKA (reference sequence).

V gene TRBV4-3 combines with J gene TRBJ1-5; maybe TRBD1 (5 bases). Trimming took off 0 bases at V and 9 bases at J, with 15 bases between the two ends. CDR1 and CDR2 from the germline V gene are LGHNA and YSLEER. The CDR3 is 15 residues long. CDR3 bases: TGCGCCAGCAGCCAAGAAGGGACCGGCGGGGGGCCCCAGCATTTT. As protein: CASSQEGTGGGPQHF.

This sequence joins TRBV20-1 and TRBJ1-1; D remains unclear. CDR1 is DFQATT, CDR2 SNEGSKA, per germline (reference sequence). The CDR3 sequence is 11 residues long. V dropped 1 base and J dropped 6 bases, with 6 bases sitting between them. CDR3 region: CSARGPSEAFF. CDR3 bases: TGCAGTGCTAGAGGCCCGTCTGAAGCTTTCTTT.

The chain has TRBV6-1 and TRBJ2-1, with D unresolved. V dropped 7 bases and J dropped 5 bases, with 12 bases sitting between them. CDR3 length equals 13 residues. Germline CDR1 is MNHNS and CDR2 is SASEGT. The CDR3 bases are TGTGCCAGCACCATAGGACCAAACAATGAGCAGTTCTTC. It yields the protein CASTIGPNNEQFF.

The chain uses TRBV12-3 or TRBV12-4 and TRBJ2-1, with 11 bases that match TRBD2. The CDR3 extends over 14 amino acids. V lost 6 bases, J lost 5 bases, and 3 bases stayed unmatched. The chain's CDR3 is CASSGLAGNNEQFF. The CDR3 region has the DNA TGTGCCAGCAGCGGACTAGCGGGTAACAATGAGCAGTTCTTC.

This clonotype was recorded a few times. The genes are TRBV12-3 or TRBV12-4 and TRBJ2-2; D remains ambiguous. Between the trimmed V and J ends, which lost 7 bases and 6 bases, there was a span of 21 bases. The CDR3 is made up of 16 amino acids. The DNA for the CDR3 is TGTGCCAGCAAGTTTCGGCTTGACCACCCCGCCGGGGAGCTGTTTTTT. It specifies CASKFRLDHPAGELFF.

There are a few counts of this clonotype. V usage is TRBV21-1 and J usage is TRBJ1-5; the table assigns TRBD1, which was not confirmed against the DNA. TRBV21-1 is shown as a pseudogene. The CDR3 runs to 15 residues. The CDR3 nucleotides read TGTGCCAGCAGCCCAGGGGTAGGGTCCAATCAGCCCCAGCATTTT. This codes for CASSPGVGSNQPQHF.

The V call is TRBV4-3, the J call TRBJ2-3; no clear D. The V and J ends lost 1 base and 2 bases respectively, with 10 bases between them. Germline V gives CDR1 LGHNA, CDR2 YSLEER. CDR3 length: 15 residues. CDR3 sequence: CASSQGPDITDTQYF. The CDR3, as DNA: TGCGCCAGCAGCCAAGGCCCCGACATCACAGATACGCAGTATTTT.

The chain couples TRBV11-3 to TRBJ2-4; D is possibly TRBD1 (7 bases). V was clipped by 5 bases and J by 0 bases, with 8 bases between them. The CDR3 is made up of 14 amino acids. The V gene's germline CDR1 is SGHNT and CDR2 YENEEA. CDR3 in amino acids: CASSQGGAKNIQYF. As DNA, the CDR3 is TGTGCCAGCAGCCAGGGGGGAGCCAAAAACATTCAGTACTTC.